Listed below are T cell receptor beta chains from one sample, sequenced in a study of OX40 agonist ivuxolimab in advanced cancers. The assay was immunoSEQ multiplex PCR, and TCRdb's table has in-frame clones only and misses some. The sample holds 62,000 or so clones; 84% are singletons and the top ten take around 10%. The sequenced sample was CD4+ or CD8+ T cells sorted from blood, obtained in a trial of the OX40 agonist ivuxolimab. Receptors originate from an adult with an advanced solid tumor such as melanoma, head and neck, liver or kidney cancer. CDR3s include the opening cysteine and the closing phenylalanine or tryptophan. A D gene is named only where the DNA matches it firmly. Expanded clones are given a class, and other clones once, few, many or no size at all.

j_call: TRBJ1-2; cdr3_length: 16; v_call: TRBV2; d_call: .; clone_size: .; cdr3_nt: TGTGCCAGCAGTGAAGGAGTCGCAGTCTTGAGGTCTGGCTACACCTTC; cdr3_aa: CASSEGVAVLRSGYTF
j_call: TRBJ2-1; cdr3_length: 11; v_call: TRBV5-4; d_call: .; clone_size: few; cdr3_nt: TGTGCCAGCAGCGGCAACAATGAGCAGTTCTTC; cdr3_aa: CASSGNNEQFF
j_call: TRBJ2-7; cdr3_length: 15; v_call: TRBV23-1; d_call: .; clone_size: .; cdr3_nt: TGCGCCAGCAGTCAATGGCGACGCGACTGGGACGAGCAGTACTTC; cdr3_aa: CASSQWRRDWDEQYF
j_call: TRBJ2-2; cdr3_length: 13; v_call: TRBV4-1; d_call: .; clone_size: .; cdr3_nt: TGCGCCAGCAGCCCAGGGTACACCGGGGAGCTGTTTTTT; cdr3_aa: CASSPGYTGELFF
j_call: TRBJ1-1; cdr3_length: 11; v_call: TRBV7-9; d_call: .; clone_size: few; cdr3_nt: TGTGCCAGCAGCTTAGTCACTGAAGCTTTCTTT; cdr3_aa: CASSLVTEAFF
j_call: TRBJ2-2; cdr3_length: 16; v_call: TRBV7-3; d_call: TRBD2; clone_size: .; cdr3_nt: TGTGCCAGCAGCTCCCATAGCGGGAGGGCCACCGGGGAGCTGTTTTTT; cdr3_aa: CASSSHSGRATGELFF
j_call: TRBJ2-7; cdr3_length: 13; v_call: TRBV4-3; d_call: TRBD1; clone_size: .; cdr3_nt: TGCGCCAGCAGCCTAGGACAGGGAAGGGAGCAGTACTTC; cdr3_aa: CASSLGQGREQYF
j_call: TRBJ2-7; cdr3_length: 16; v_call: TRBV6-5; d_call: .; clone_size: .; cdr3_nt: TGTGCCAGCAGTTACTCGGTCAGGGTCGGGCGCTACGAGCAGTACTTC; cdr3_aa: CASSYSVRVGRYEQYF
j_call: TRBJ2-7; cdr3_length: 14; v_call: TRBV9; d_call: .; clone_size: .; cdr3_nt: TGTGCCAGCAGCGTAGGGCCCCCAGGGGGGGAGCAGTACTTC; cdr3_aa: CASSVGPPGGEQYF
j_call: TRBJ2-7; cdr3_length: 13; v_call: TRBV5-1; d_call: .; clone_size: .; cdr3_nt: TGCGCCAGCAGCTTGGAAGCATCCTACGAGCAGTACTTC; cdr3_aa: CASSLEASYEQYF
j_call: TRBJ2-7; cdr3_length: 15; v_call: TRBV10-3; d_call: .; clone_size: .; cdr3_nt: TGTGCCATCAGTGAGTCTGGGCAGGGATCCTACGAGCAGTACTTC; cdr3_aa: CAISESGQGSYEQYF
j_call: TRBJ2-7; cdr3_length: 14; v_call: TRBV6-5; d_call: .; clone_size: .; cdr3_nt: TGTGCCAGCAGTTACAAGGGATTGGCCTACGAGCAGTACTTC; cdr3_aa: CASSYKGLAYEQYF
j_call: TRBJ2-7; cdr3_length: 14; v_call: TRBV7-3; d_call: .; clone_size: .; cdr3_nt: TGTGCCAGCAGCTTAACGGCAGGGCCCCACGAGCAGTACTTC; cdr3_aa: CASSLTAGPHEQYF
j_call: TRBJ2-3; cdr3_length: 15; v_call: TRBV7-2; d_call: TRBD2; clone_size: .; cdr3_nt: TGTGCCAGCAGTAAGACTAGCGGGATGACAGATACGCAGTATTTT; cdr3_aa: CASSKTSGMTDTQYF
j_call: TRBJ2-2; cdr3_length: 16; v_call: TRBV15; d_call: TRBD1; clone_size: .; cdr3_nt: TGTGCCACCAGCAAAGGCGGGACAGGTCGCCCCGGGGAGCTGTTTTTT; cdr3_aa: CATSKGGTGRPGELFF
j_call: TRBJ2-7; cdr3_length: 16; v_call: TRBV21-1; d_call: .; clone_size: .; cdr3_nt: TGTGCCAGCAGCAAAGTAAAGCGGGAGTTCTCCTACGAGCAGTACTTC; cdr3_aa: CASSKVKREFSYEQYF
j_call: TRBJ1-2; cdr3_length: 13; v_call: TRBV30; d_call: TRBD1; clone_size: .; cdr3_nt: TGTGCCTGGACAAACCACTCAGGGGGTGGCTACACCTTC; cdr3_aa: CAWTNHSGGGYTF